This TCR beta chain emerged from a study of CD8 T cells in ankylosing spondylitis. General study results and limits: It was reported that disease-linked clones were significantly enriched in matched ankylosing spondylitis synovial fluid. Disease-linked clones proved CD8+ and comparatively uncommon in peripheral blood.

Quantitative molecular-barcoded 5'-RACE generated the TCR beta libraries. TCRdb fed the 5' RACE reads into MiXCR, producing one record per CDR3 protein. The sample records more than 110,000 distinct CDR3 sequences, approximately 8.4% being singletons. Trimming cost V 3 bases and J 7 bases, with 13 bases left between them. The CDR3 is 15 amino acids. The germline gives CDR1 KGHSH, CDR2 LQKENI. There are a few counts of this clonotype. Its antigen remains unidentified. This rearrangement joins TRBV18 to TRBJ1-6; D might be TRBD1 (6 bases). Sequencing used synovial fluid, either unsorted or a sorted T cell fraction (not recorded which). The sequence was obtained from a male donor with ankylosing spondylitis. The CDR3 loop is CASSPVSRGNSPLHF. In DNA form, the CDR3 reads TGTGCCAGCTCACCGGTGAGCAGGGGCAATTCACCCCTCCACTTT.